Listed below are T cell receptor beta chains from one sample, sequenced in a study of blood T cell repertoires in COVID-19. Measured with immunoSEQ multiplex PCR; TCRdb has only the in-frame clones, and not every one. The sample shows approximately 50,000 clones, roughly 87% of them seen only once. The sequenced sample consisted of peripheral blood. These receptor sequences come from a human donor in a cohort sampled during active COVID-19. The CDR3 runs from the conserved cysteine through the conserved F or W. Fields, in order: J gene, V gene, D gene, clone size, CDR3 DNA, CDR3 protein. A D gene is named only where the DNA matches it firmly. Size is stated for part of the rows, as once, few or many counts, or as a class when the clone is expanded.

j_gene: TRBJ1-5
v_gene: TRBV28
d_gene: TRBD1
abundance: NA
CDR3nt: TGTGCCAGCAGCCCTCGACAGGGCCTTCAAGGGCAGCCCCAGCATTTT
CDR3aa: CASSPRQGLQGQPQHF

j_gene: TRBJ2-2
v_gene: TRBV1
d_gene: NA
abundance: NA
CDR3nt: TGCACCAGCAGCGGACAGGGGAACGGTTACTCAAACACCGGGGAGCTGTTTTTT
CDR3aa: CTSSGQGNGYSNTGELFF

j_gene: TRBJ2-7
v_gene: TRBV7-9
d_gene: NA
abundance: NA
CDR3nt: TGTGCCAGCAGCTTAGTTAGAGTTGGAGACGAGCAGTACTTC
CDR3aa: CASSLVRVGDEQYF

j_gene: TRBJ2-3
v_gene: TRBV2
d_gene: NA
abundance: NA
CDR3nt: TGTGCCAGCAGGGCTATAGGGAGTATCACAGATACGCAGTATTTT
CDR3aa: CASRAIGSITDTQYF

j_gene: TRBJ1-5
v_gene: TRBV28
d_gene: NA
abundance: medium-sized
CDR3nt: TGTGCCAGCAGTTGGACCCAGGGGAACAATCAGCCCCAGCATTTT
CDR3aa: CASSWTQGNNQPQHF

j_gene: TRBJ1-6
v_gene: TRBV19
d_gene: TRBD1
abundance: NA
CDR3nt: TGTGCCAGTAGTAACGGACAGGGTAATTCACCCCTCCACTTT
CDR3aa: CASSNGQGNSPLHF

j_gene: TRBJ2-1
v_gene: TRBV12-2
d_gene: NA
abundance: NA
CDR3nt: TGTGCAAGTCGCTTACGGGACAGGAGATTTAATGAGCAGTTCTTC
CDR3aa: CASRLRDRRFNEQFF

j_gene: TRBJ2-6
v_gene: TRBV3-1/TRBV3-2
d_gene: NA
abundance: few
CDR3nt: TGTGCCAGCAGCTTGGGAGTCGATGGGGCCAACGTCCTGACTTTC
CDR3aa: CASSLGVDGANVLTF

j_gene: TRBJ1-5
v_gene: TRBV19
d_gene: NA
abundance: NA
CDR3nt: TGTGCCAGCCTAGATAAGGCAGTTCCCAATCAGCCCCAGCATTTT
CDR3aa: CASLDKAVPNQPQHF

j_gene: TRBJ2-6
v_gene: TRBV2
d_gene: NA
abundance: medium-sized
CDR3nt: TGTGCCAGCAGTGACAGGGCCGGGGCCAACGTCCTGACTTTC
CDR3aa: CASSDRAGANVLTF

j_gene: TRBJ2-3
v_gene: TRBV24-1
d_gene: TRBD1
abundance: NA
CDR3nt: TGTGCCACCAGTGAGCCGGACAGGGTTCAAGATACGCAGTATTTT
CDR3aa: CATSEPDRVQDTQYF

j_gene: TRBJ2-7
v_gene: TRBV28
d_gene: TRBD1
abundance: NA
CDR3nt: TGTGCCAGCAGACCCGGACAGGGGGCGGCCTACGAGCAGTACTTC
CDR3aa: CASRPGQGAAYEQYF

j_gene: TRBJ2-1
v_gene: TRBV29-1
d_gene: NA
abundance: once
CDR3nt: TGCAGCGTTGACTTGCGGAAAAGGGGTGAGCAGTTCTTC
CDR3aa: CSVDLRKRGEQFF

j_gene: TRBJ2-7
v_gene: TRBV7-2
d_gene: TRBD2
abundance: NA
CDR3nt: TGTGCCAGCAGCTTAGAGTACGGCGGGAGGGCCCCCTACGAGCAGTACTTC
CDR3aa: CASSLEYGGRAPYEQYF

j_gene: TRBJ2-3
v_gene: TRBV27
d_gene: TRBD2
abundance: NA
CDR3nt: TGTGCCAGCAGTTCCTCCGGGACTAGCGGGAGTATGTCGCAGTATTTT
CDR3aa: CASSSSGTSGSMSQYF

j_gene: TRBJ1-1
v_gene: TRBV18
d_gene: NA
abundance: NA
CDR3nt: TGTGCCAGCTCACCCCGGAGGAACACTGAAGCTTTCTTT
CDR3aa: CASSPRRNTEAFF

j_gene: TRBJ1-5
v_gene: TRBV7-9
d_gene: TRBD1
abundance: NA
CDR3nt: TGTGCCAGCAGCCCGACCGGGACAGGGGATCAGCCCCAGCATTTT
CDR3aa: CASSPTGTGDQPQHF

j_gene: TRBJ2-6
v_gene: TRBV5-1
d_gene: TRBD1
abundance: NA
CDR3nt: TGCGCCAGCAGCGCGACCCCAGGGGGCGCAGGGTCGGGAGTCCTGACTTTC
CDR3aa: CASSATPGGAGSGVLTF

j_gene: TRBJ1-2
v_gene: TRBV2
d_gene: NA
abundance: NA
CDR3nt: TGTGCCAGCAAAGATTCCCTCTACCCGGAGGGACGATCGGGCTATGGCTACACCTTC
CDR3aa: CASKDSLYPEGRSGYGYTF

j_gene: TRBJ2-3
v_gene: TRBV7-9
d_gene: TRBD1
abundance: once
CDR3nt: TGTGCCAGCACAGGGACAGGGAGCACAGATACGCAGTATTTT
CDR3aa: CASTGTGSTDTQYF

j_gene: TRBJ2-1
v_gene: TRBV10-3
d_gene: NA
abundance: NA
CDR3nt: TGTGCCATCAGTGATGGAGGGGATGAGCAGTTCTTC
CDR3aa: CAISDGGDEQFF

j_gene: TRBJ2-1
v_gene: TRBV5-1
d_gene: NA
abundance: NA
CDR3nt: TGCGCCAGCAGCTTGCTGATGAACGGGGAGTCCTACAATGAGCAGTTCTTC
CDR3aa: CASSLLMNGESYNEQFF

j_gene: TRBJ1-1
v_gene: TRBV6-5
d_gene: NA
abundance: NA
CDR3nt: TGTGCCAGCAGTCTAAAGTATGACACTGAAGCTTTCTTT
CDR3aa: CASSLKYDTEAFF

j_gene: TRBJ2-7
v_gene: TRBV18
d_gene: NA
abundance: NA
CDR3nt: TGTGCCAGCTCACCGGCCCTTGGCTCCTACGAGCAGTACTTC
CDR3aa: CASSPALGSYEQYF

j_gene: TRBJ2-3
v_gene: TRBV5-1
d_gene: NA
abundance: NA
CDR3nt: TGCGCCAGCAGCTCACCCCCAACAAATACGCAGTATTTT
CDR3aa: CASSSPPTNTQYF

j_gene: TRBJ2-7
v_gene: TRBV6-1
d_gene: TRBD2
abundance: NA
CDR3nt: TGTGCCAGCAGTGAAGATGTAACGGGAGGCCCCCACCGCTACGAGCAGTACTTC
CDR3aa: CASSEDVTGGPHRYEQYF

j_gene: TRBJ1-2
v_gene: TRBV7-9
d_gene: NA
abundance: NA
CDR3nt: TGTGCCAGCAGCCCCCGGGGGGCCATCTTTAACTATGGCTACACCTTC
CDR3aa: CASSPRGAIFNYGYTF

j_gene: TRBJ2-5
v_gene: TRBV5-5
d_gene: NA
abundance: NA
CDR3nt: TGTGCCAGCAGCCCGTCACGGGTAGAGACCCAGTACTTC
CDR3aa: CASSPSRVETQYF

j_gene: TRBJ2-3
v_gene: TRBV7-8
d_gene: TRBD2
abundance: NA
CDR3nt: TGTGCCAGCAGCTCCACCGTGGGGCGGGAGTCGAAGTATTTT
CDR3aa: CASSSTVGRESKYF

j_gene: TRBJ1-1
v_gene: TRBV2
d_gene: NA
abundance: NA
CDR3nt: TGTGCCAGCAGTGTCCCGCAGGGGCGCCGGGGAGTGACGGGAAGGAACACTGAAGCTTTCTTT
CDR3aa: CASSVPQGRRGVTGRNTEAFF

j_gene: TRBJ1-2
v_gene: TRBV28
d_gene: NA
abundance: NA
CDR3nt: TGTGCCAGCAGTTTATCGGCAGGCTTTAACTATGGCTACACCTTC
CDR3aa: CASSLSAGFNYGYTF

j_gene: TRBJ2-7
v_gene: TRBV19
d_gene: TRBD2
abundance: NA
CDR3nt: TGTGCCAGTAGTAGTAGCGGGACTCTCTACGAGCAGTACTTC
CDR3aa: CASSSSGTLYEQYF

j_gene: TRBJ2-6
v_gene: TRBV9
d_gene: NA
abundance: NA
CDR3nt: TGTGCCAGCAGCGTAGTTCCCTCCGGGGCCAACGTCCTGACTTTC
CDR3aa: CASSVVPSGANVLTF

j_gene: TRBJ2-3
v_gene: TRBV9
d_gene: TRBD2
abundance: NA
CDR3nt: TGTGCCAGCAGCGTAGACGGGGGGGATACGCAGTATTTT
CDR3aa: CASSVDGGDTQYF

j_gene: TRBJ1-4
v_gene: TRBV5-1
d_gene: NA
abundance: NA
CDR3nt: TGCGCCAGCAGCTTGGCCAGTGCAACTAATGAAAAACTGTTTTTT
CDR3aa: CASSLASATNEKLFF

j_gene: TRBJ1-3
v_gene: TRBV4-1
d_gene: NA
abundance: NA
CDR3nt: TGCGCCAGCAGCCAAGGACCGGCCGGGACAAGAGGAAACACCATATATTTT
CDR3aa: CASSQGPAGTRGNTIYF

j_gene: TRBJ2-2
v_gene: TRBV28
d_gene: NA
abundance: NA
CDR3nt: TGTGCCACCCGCTTGGCGGGGTTAGACACCGGGGAGCTGTTTTTT
CDR3aa: CATRLAGLDTGELFF

j_gene: TRBJ1-3
v_gene: TRBV5-5
d_gene: NA
abundance: NA
CDR3nt: TGTGCCAGCCGCCGGGACATCAACTCTGGAAACACCATATATTTT
CDR3aa: CASRRDINSGNTIYF